This T cell receptor (beta chain) came from a study of graft-versus-host responses after intestinal transplantation. Note on this clone: At one of its ends the junction is not consistent with the germline gene, which may arise from a read error.

The plating included some 200,000 irradiated, violet-dye-labeled stimulator cells together with some 200,000 CFSE-labeled responder cells. Responder cells that were proliferating and CFSE-low, both CD3+CD4+ and CD3+CD8+, were sorted after the reaction. Profiling relied on immunoSEQ multiplex PCR, and the TCRdb table lists in-frame clones only, not all of them. Of several thousand clones detected, around a quarter appear once; the ten largest clones hold over 4%. The sequence was obtained from a human patient who was an organ donor for intestinal transplantation. This specimen was alloreactive CD8+ T cells from a mixed lymphocyte reaction culture, taken before transplantation. Subset reported: CFSE-low proliferating T cells sorted from roughly six-day pre-transplant mixed lymphocyte reaction (GvH or HvG direction).

In DNA, the CDR3 is TGCGCCAGCAGTGAGTTCAATGGGACAGAGCACAGATACGCAGTATTT. Its translation is CASSEFNGTEHRYAVF. The gene calls are TRBV10-1 and TRBJ2-3, with 7 bases lining up with TRBD1. Germline loops: CDR1 WNHNN, CDR2 SYGVQD (reference sequence). CDR3 length: 16 residues.